These T cell receptor beta chains were read from a single sample in a study of cytomegalovirus exposure and HLA in healthy donors. This table comes from immunoSEQ multiplex PCR, and its TCRdb copy is limited to in-frame clones, with some not included. The sample lists roughly 300,000 clones, more than 80% occurring once. Material for sequencing was PBMCs. These receptors all stem from a man in his forties or fifties in good health and CMV-seropositive. The CDR3 runs from the conserved cysteine through the conserved F or W. The D gene is left open where the match is weak. Size is stated for part of the rows, as once, few or many counts, or as a class when the clone is expanded.

v_call	clone_size	d_call	j_call	cdr3_aa	cdr3_nt
TRBV4-1	-	TRBD2	TRBJ2-7	CASSQDAAGGPYEQYF	TGCGCCAGCAGCCAAGATGCGGCGGGAGGTCCCTACGAGCAGTACTTC
TRBV27	-	-	TRBJ1-5	CASSKQGNQPQHF	TGTGCCAGCAGCAAGCAGGGGAATCAGCCCCAGCATTTT
TRBV7-3	-	-	TRBJ1-1	CASSLAGQAEAFF	TGTGCCAGCAGCTTGGCTGGGCAGGCTGAAGCTTTCTTT
TRBV19	-	-	TRBJ2-1	CASSLKGEQFF	TGTGCCAGTAGTTTAAAGGGGGAGCAGTTCTTC
TRBV6-1	-	TRBD1	TRBJ2-7	CASSEDQGDEQYF	TGTGCCAGCAGTGAAGACCAGGGGGACGAGCAGTACTTC
TRBV15	-	-	TRBJ1-2	CATSRSSGNGYTF	TGTGCCACCAGCAGATCCTCAGGGAACGGCTACACCTTC
TRBV9	-	TRBD1	TRBJ2-5	CASSKGQAMQETQYF	TGTGCCAGCAGCAAGGGACAGGCGATGCAAGAGACCCAGTACTTC
TRBV4-2	few	-	TRBJ1-1	CASSPRFERASTEAFF	TGTGCCAGCAGCCCTCGTTTTGAGAGGGCGAGCACTGAAGCTTTCTTT
TRBV5-1	few	-	TRBJ1-4	CASTTGGTNEKLFF	TGCGCCAGCACCACAGGTGGAACTAATGAAAAACTGTTTTTT
TRBV11-1	-	TRBD1	TRBJ2-7	CASSLGTGTFEQYF	TGTGCCAGCAGCTTAGGGACAGGCACCTTCGAGCAGTACTTC
TRBV4-1	-	-	TRBJ1-2	CASSQAGTSYGYTF	TGCGCCAGCAGCCAAGCCGGGACAAGCTATGGCTACACCTTC
TRBV4-1	few	TRBD2	TRBJ2-7	CASSQVGREAYEQYF	TGCGCCAGCAGCCAAGTTGGGAGGGAAGCCTACGAGCAGTACTTC
TRBV10-1	-	-	TRBJ2-1	CASSEGREQFF	TGCGCCAGCAGTGAAGGGAGGGAGCAGTTCTTC